This paragraph covers one T cell receptor beta chain sequence. The antigen it binds to is not known. No base quality values were provided; no much bigger clone lies one nucleotide off. RNA was extracted using the RNeasy kit, and roughly 0.5 to 1 ug of the RNA was reverse transcribed with random hexamers. The immunoSEQ multiplex PCR assay, covering 54 Vbeta and 13 Jbeta segments, was used to amplify TCR beta CDR3 regions. PCR amplification bias was corrected using a synthetic template baseline for primer optimization and computational correction. The original methods were these. Reads were assigned to V, D and J genes according to IMGT and analyzed in immunoSEQ Analyzer, with only productive sequences retained. To calculate clonality, Shannon entropy was normalized by log2 of the number of productive unique sequences and then subtracted from one. For each patient and control, public and private clones were evaluated among the 100 most prevalent clones. Clones were defined as Susac-specific when absent from the healthy and MS cohorts, from some 1,100 published viral clones and from other ImmuneACCESS disease sequences. In TCRdb, the public reads were trimmed at Q25 with fastp and aligned with MiXCR, with productive beta chains retained. A single entry per CDR3 protein holds the most common genes and DNA from its merged rows. The V and J calls were not made by the authors but by TCRdb's processing. The table for this sample lists about 300,000 distinct CDR3 sequences; about 92% of them were counted only once. The ten largest account for roughly 0.064% of the sample.

High-throughput TCR beta sequencing profiled peripheral blood CD8+ and CD4+ T cells from healthy donors, Susac syndrome patients and multiple sclerosis patients. The multiple sclerosis controls were treatment-naive patients who had stable or active relapsing-remitting disease and met the revised McDonald criteria. Bulk CD8+ and CD4+ T cells were purified by magnetic negative isolation, while CD8+ TEMRA cells were enriched using FACS. Blood was collected in EDTA tubes and processed within 24 hours, with PBMCs isolated through density gradient centrifugation. PBMCs intended for TCR sequencing were cryopreserved in liquid nitrogen and were subsequently thawed in a 37 degrees C water bath. A purity of at least 90% was achieved for sorted or isolated CD4+, CD8+ and CD8+ TEMRA cells. The sample belongs to a study of CD8 T cells in Susac syndrome (dated by TCRdb to the late 2010s). About the full investigation: Whether CD8+ T cell activation and differentiation in Susac syndrome was antigen driven was tested using repertoire sequencing. Beyond this particular receptor, the publication reports: The study acknowledged that relatively few individuals were included in the TCR sequencing and HLA analysis.

From V the trimming removes 5 bases and from J it removes 15 bases, while the gene matches leave 6 bases of the junction unaccounted for. There are 13 amino acids in the CDR3, from cysteine to phenylalanine inclusive. Only the CDR3 DNA is retained, 39 bases long and in frame from the first base. As encoded in the germline V gene, CDR1 is SGHTA while CDR2 is FQGNSA. Recombination connected TRBV7-2 to TRBJ2-1; the central 14 bases match TRBD2. This receptor was taken from a human donor with multiple sclerosis. Sequencing input: CD4+ T cells from PBMCs. The nucleotides read TGTGCCAGCAGCCCCGGGACTAGCGGGAGTTTGTTCTTC. Its protein is CASSPGTSGSLFF.